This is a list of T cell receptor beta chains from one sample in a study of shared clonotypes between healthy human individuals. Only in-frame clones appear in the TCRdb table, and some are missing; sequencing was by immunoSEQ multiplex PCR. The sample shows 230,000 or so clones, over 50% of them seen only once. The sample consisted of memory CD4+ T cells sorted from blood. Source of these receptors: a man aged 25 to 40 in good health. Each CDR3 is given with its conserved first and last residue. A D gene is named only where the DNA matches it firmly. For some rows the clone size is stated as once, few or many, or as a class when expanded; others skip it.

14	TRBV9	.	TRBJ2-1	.	TGTGCCAGCACGACGACTTCCCGTAGCGATGAGCAGTTCTTC	CASTTTSRSDEQFF
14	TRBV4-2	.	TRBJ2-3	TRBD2	TGTGCCAGCAAGAGGGGAGGGCCGGGGGATACGCAGTATTTT	CASKRGGPGDTQYF
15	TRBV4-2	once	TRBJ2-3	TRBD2	TGTGCCAGCAGCTTGAAGGGACTAGACACAGATACGCAGTATTTT	CASSLKGLDTDTQYF
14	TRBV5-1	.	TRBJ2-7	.	TGCGCCAGCAGCAGAGAGACAGGGAGGGCCGAGCAGTACTTC	CASSRETGRAEQYF
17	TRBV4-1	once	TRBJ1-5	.	TGCGCCAGCAGCCAAGTGCACCTTATAGATAGCAATCAGCCCCAGCATTTT	CASSQVHLIDSNQPQHF
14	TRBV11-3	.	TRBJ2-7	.	TGTGCCAGCAGCTTACAGGGAGGAATCTACGAGCAGTACTTC	CASSLQGGIYEQYF
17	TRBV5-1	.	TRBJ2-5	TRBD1	TGCGCCAGCAGCTTGGCCATTTCCGGACAGGGAGAAGAGACCCAGTACTTC	CASSLAISGQGEETQYF
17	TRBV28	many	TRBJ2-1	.	TGTGCCAGCAGTCGTGGAGGGGCGGGATACTCCTACAATGAGCAGTTCTTC	CASSRGGAGYSYNEQFF
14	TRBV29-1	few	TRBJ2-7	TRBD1	TGCAGCGTGTTGGGCGGACAGGGTTACAACGAGCAGTACTTC	CSVLGGQGYNEQYF
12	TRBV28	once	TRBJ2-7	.	TGTGCCAGCAGTTTGGGCTATCGAGGGCAGTACTTC	CASSLGYRGQYF
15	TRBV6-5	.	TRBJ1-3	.	TGTGCCAGCACCTCCACAGGGTCTCCCGGAAACACCATATATTTT	CASTSTGSPGNTIYF
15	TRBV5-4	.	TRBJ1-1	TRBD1	TGTGCCAGCAGCTTGGACCGACAGGGTAGCACTGAAGCTTTCTTT	CASSLDRQGSTEAFF
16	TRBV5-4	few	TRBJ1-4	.	TGTGCCAGCAGCTTGGGGGCAGCCGCGTCGAATGAAAAACTGTTTTTT	CASSLGAAASNEKLFF
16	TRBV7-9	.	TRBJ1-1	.	TGTGCCAGCAGCTCACCTGAAACAACAGTGAACACTGAAGCTTTCTTT	CASSSPETTVNTEAFF
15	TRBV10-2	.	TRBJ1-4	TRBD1	TGCGCCACCAAGAAAGACGGGACAGGGGGACGAAAACTGTTTTTT	CATKKDGTGGRKLFF
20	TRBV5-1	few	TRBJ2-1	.	TGCGCCAGCAGCCCCACTCGTCGCAGGATGGGACTTGATGTTCGGAATGAGCAGTTCTTC	CASSPTRRRMGLDVRNEQFF
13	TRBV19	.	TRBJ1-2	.	TGTGCCAGTAGTCTGGTCTCTTCATATGGCTACACCTTC	CASSLVSSYGYTF
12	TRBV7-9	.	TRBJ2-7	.	TGTGCCAGCAGCTTCGCCGGAGGCGAGCAGTACTTC	CASSFAGGEQYF
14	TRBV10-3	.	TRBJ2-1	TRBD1	TGTGCCATCAGCGAAGGACAGGGGGCTCCAAAGCAGTTCTTC	CAISEGQGAPKQFF
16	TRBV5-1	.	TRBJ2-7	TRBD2	TGCGCCAGCAGCTTTGAGCTTAGCGGGTCTCCTTCCGAGCAGTACTTC	CASSFELSGSPSEQYF
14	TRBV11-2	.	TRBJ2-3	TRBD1	TGTGCCAGCAGCTTAGGACAGGGTCCTAATACGCAGTATTTT	CASSLGQGPNTQYF
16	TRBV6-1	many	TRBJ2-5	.	TGTGCCAGCAGTGAAGGCATACGCGGGACCCGAGAGACCCAGTACTTC	CASSEGIRGTRETQYF
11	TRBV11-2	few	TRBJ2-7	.	TGTGCCAGCAGCTTGCACTACGAGCAGTACTTC	CASSLHYEQYF
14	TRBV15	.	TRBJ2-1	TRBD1	TGTGCCACCAGTAGGGACAGGAAGGGCAATGAGCAGTTCTTC	CATSRDRKGNEQFF
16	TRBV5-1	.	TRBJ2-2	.	TGCGCCAGCAGTAAGGTGGTAGGGTCGAACACCGGGGAGCTGTTTTTT	CASSKVVGSNTGELFF
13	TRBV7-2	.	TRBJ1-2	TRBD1	TGTGCCAGCAGGAAGGACAGGGGCGGGGGCTACACCTTC	CASRKDRGGGYTF
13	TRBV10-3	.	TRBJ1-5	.	TGTGCCATCAGGGACAGCCAGAATCAGCCCCAGCATTTT	CAIRDSQNQPQHF
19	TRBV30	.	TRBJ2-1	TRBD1	TGTGCCTGGAGTCAGTTGGGACAGGGGGCCTTTTTTGTATCGAATGAGCAGTTCTTC	CAWSQLGQGAFFVSNEQFF
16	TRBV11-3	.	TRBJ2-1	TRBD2	TGTGCCAGCAGCCCGGGACTAGCGGGACAATACAATGAGCAGTTCTTC	CASSPGLAGQYNEQFF
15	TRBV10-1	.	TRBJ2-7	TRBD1	TGCGCCACCCTGGGACAGGGAACCCTATCCTACGAGCAGTACTTC	CATLGQGTLSYEQYF
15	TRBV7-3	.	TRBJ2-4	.	TGTGCCAGCAGCTTAACGGGCAGGGTCGAAAACATTCAGTACTTC	CASSLTGRVENIQYF
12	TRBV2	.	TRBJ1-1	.	TGTGCCAGCAAGACAGGACCCACTGAAGCTTTCTTT	CASKTGPTEAFF
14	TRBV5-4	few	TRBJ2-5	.	TGTGCCAGCAGCTTGGCGGCATCACAAGAGACCCAGTACTTC	CASSLAASQETQYF
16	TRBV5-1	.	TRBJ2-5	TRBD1	TGCGCCAGCAGCTTCACTCGACCGGACAGGGGTGAGACCCAGTACTTC	CASSFTRPDRGETQYF
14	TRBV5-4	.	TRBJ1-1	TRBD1	TGTGCCAGCAGCTTTGGGACAGGGGCAACTGAAGCTTTCTTT	CASSFGTGATEAFF
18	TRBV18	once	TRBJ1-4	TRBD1	TGTGCCAGCTCACCGAGAGGACAGGGTAGAATCGGAAATGAAAAACTGTTTTTT	CASSPRGQGRIGNEKLFF
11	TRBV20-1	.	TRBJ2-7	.	TGCAGTGCTGACAGGAACTACGAGCAGTACTTC	CSADRNYEQYF
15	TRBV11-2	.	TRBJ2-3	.	TGTGCCAGCAGCTTAGATAGGGGCCCCACAGATACGCAGTATTTT	CASSLDRGPTDTQYF
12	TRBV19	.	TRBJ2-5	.	TGTGCCAGCAGCCTGGGGCGAGAGACCCAGTACTTC	CASSLGRETQYF